The clone carrying this T cell receptor (beta chain) has a count of ten or more. Its specificity is unknown. This specimen comes from a study of CD8+CD57+ T cells in acquired aplastic anemia. Turning to the study itself: Recorded DNA amounts for sorted CD4+ and CD8+ cells had an average of 3.2 ug. Study-wide results and limits: CD8+ Simpson's diversity showed no significant patient-control difference.

The study profiled TCR beta VDJ and CDR3 using genomic DNA as template. TCRdb called the reads again in MiXCR, with one record for every CDR3 protein. The repertoire consists of 150,000 to 200,000 distinct CDR3 sequences, with 45% to 60% occurring once and the leading ten covering roughly 13%. The CDR3 totals 16 residues. Trimming removed 2 bases from V and 1 base from J, with 14 bases in between. The germline V gene encodes CDR1 MNHEY and CDR2 SVGAGI. In patients chosen for sequencing, flow cytometry had shown CD8+CD57+ cell expansion. Everyone among the patients had severe acquired aplastic anemia. Sequenced: sorted CD4+, CD8+, or CD8+CD57+ T cells (not recorded which) from PBMCs. The chain has TRBV6-5 and TRBJ1-1; unclear D gene. This clonotype originated in a human donor with aplastic anemia. The CDR3 spells CASSYNWGGTNTEAFF. The CDR3 region has the DNA TGTGCCAGCAGTTACAACTGGGGTGGTACGAACACTGAAGCTTTCTTT.